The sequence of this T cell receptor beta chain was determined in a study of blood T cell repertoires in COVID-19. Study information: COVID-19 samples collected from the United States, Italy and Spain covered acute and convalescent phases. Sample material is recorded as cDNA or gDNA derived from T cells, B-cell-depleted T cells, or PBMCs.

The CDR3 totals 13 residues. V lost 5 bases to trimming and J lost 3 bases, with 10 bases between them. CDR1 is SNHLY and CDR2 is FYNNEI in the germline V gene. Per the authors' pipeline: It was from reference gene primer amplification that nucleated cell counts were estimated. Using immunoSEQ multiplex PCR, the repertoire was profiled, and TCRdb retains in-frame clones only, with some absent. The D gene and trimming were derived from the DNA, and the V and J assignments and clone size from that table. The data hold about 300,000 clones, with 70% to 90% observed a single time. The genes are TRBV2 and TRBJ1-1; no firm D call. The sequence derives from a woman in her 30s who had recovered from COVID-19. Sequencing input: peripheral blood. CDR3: CASSPEAHTEAFF. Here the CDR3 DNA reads TGTGCCAGCAGTCCGGAGGCCCACACTGAAGCTTTCTTT.